This TCR beta chain was captured by sequencing in a study of human T cells and chemical hapten exposure. As for time point: healthy volunteer bleed at 2 weeks. The template was total RNA from unfractionated whole blood. TCRdb passed the RACE reads through MiXCR, listing each CDR3 protein once. Here the sample spans 130,000 or so distinct CDR3 sequences, about 8.2% being singletons. This clonotype has a count of ten or more. Germline V gene lookup returns CDR1 SGHAT and CDR2 FQNNGV. This CDR3 spans 13 amino acids. V lost 5 bases to trimming and J lost 2 bases, with 8 bases between them. The clonotype was recovered from a male donor in good health. Some clones in this sample may be carry-over from other donors' samples. V usage is TRBV11-2 and J usage is TRBJ2-3; D uncertain. Sequenced input: whole blood. The CDR3 DNA is TGTGCCAGCAGCCGTACCCCCACAGATACGCAGTATTTT. This gives the protein CASSRTPTDTQYF. Combining the CDR3 with reference TRBV11-2 and TRBJ2-3 gives the whole variable domain EAGVAQSPRYKIIEKRQSVAFWCNPISGHATLYWYQQILGQGPKLLIQFQNNGVVDDSQLPKDRFSAERLKGVDSTLKIQPAKLEDSAVYLCASSRTPTDTQYFGPGTRLTVL.